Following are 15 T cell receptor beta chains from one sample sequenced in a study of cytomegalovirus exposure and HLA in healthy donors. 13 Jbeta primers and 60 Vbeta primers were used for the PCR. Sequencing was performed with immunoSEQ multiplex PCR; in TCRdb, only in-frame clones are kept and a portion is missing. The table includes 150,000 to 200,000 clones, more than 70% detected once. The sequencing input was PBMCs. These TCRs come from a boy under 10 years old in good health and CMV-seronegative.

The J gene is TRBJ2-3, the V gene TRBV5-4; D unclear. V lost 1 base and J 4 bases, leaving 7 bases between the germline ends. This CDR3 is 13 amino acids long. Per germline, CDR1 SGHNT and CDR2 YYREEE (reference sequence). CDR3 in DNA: TGTGCCAGCAGCTTGTTTTTCGCAGATACGCAGTATTTT. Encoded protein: CASSLFFADTQYF.

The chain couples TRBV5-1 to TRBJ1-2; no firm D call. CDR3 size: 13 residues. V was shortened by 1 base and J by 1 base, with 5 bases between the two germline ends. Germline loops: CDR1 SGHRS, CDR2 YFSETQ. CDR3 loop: CASSLQVNYGYTF. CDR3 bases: TGCGCCAGCAGCTTGCAGGTTAACTATGGCTACACCTTC.

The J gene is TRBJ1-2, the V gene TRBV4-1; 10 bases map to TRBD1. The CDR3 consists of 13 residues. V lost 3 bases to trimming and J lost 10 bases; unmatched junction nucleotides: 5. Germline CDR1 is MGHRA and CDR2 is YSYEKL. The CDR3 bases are TGCGCCAGCAGCCATGGGACAGGGGATCCCTACACCTTC. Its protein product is CASSHGTGDPYTF.

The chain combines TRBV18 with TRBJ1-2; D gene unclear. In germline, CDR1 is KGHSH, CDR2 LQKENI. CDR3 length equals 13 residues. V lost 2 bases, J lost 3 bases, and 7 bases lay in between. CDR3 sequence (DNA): TGTGCCAGCTCACCAGTGGCAGACTATGGCTACACCTTC. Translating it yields CASSPVADYGYTF.

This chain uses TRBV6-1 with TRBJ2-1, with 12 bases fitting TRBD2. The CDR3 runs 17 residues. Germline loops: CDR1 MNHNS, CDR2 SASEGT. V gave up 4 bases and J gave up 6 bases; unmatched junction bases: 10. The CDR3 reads CASSGWSSGRAVNEQFF. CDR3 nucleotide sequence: TGTGCCAGCAGTGGATGGTCTAGCGGGAGGGCCGTCAATGAGCAGTTCTTC.

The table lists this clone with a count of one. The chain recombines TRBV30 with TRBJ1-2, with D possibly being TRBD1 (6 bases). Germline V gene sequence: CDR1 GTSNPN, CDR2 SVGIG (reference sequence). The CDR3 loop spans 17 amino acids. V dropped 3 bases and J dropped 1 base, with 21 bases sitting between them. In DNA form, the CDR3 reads TGTGCCTGGAGCCCGGACAGCTTCGATTATGATAACTATGGCTACACCTTC. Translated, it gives CAWSPDSFDYDNYGYTF.

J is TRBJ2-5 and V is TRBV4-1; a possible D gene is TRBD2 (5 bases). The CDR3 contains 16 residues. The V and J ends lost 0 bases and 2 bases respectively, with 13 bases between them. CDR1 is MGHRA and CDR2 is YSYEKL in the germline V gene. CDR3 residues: CASSQEKVEGQETQYF. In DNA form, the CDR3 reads TGCGCCAGCAGCCAAGAAAAGGTAGAGGGACAAGAGACCCAGTACTTC.

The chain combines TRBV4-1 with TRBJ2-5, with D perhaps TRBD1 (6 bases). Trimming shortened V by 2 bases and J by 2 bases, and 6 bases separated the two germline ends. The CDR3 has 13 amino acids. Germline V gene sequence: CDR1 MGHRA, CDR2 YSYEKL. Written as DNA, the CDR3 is TGCGCCAGCAGCCAAACAGGGCAAGAGACCCAGTACTTC. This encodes CASSQTGQETQYF.

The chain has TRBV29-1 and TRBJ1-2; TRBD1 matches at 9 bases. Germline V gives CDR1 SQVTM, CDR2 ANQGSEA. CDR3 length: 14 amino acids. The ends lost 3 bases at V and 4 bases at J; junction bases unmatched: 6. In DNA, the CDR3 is TGCAGCGTTGATCTACAGGGGGCGACCTATGGCTACACCTTC. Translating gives CSVDLQGATYGYTF.

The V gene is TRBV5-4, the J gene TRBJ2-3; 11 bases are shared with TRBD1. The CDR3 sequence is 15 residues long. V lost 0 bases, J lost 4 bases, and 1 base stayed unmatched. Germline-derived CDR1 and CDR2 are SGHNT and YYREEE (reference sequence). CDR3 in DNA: TGTGCCAGCAGCTTGGGGGGACAGGGGGCAGATACGCAGTATTTT. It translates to CASSLGGQGADTQYF.

The DNA of the CDR3 is TGTGCCAGCAGTTTTTTAGCAAAAAATAAAAATGAGCAGTTCTTC. Protein sequence: CASSFLAKNKNEQFF. The J gene is TRBJ2-1, the V gene TRBV28; the D is unclear. The CDR3 consists of 15 residues. Trimming removed 3 bases at V and 7 bases at J, with 16 bases between. CDR1 and CDR2 (germline): MDHEN, SYDVKM.

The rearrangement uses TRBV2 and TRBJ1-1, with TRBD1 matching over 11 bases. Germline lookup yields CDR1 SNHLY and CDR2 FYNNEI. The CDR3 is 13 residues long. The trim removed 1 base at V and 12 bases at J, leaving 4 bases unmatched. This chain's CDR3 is CASSEEGQGASFF. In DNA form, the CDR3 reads TGTGCCAGCAGTGAAGAAGGACAGGGGGCGTCTTTCTTT.

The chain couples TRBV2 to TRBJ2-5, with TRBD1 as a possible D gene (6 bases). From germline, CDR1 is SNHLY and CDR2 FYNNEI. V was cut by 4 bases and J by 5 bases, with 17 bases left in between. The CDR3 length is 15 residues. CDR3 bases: TGTGCCAGCAGTGTTAGGGGTTCCACAGGGGAGACCCAGTACTTC. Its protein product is CASSVRGSTGETQYF.

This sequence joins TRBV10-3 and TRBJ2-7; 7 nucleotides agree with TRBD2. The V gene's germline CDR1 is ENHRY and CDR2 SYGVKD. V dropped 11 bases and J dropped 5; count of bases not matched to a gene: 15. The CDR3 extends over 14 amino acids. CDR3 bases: TGTGCCCTCTCATCCTCGCGGGAGTTGAACGAGCAGTACTTC. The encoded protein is CALSSSRELNEQYF.

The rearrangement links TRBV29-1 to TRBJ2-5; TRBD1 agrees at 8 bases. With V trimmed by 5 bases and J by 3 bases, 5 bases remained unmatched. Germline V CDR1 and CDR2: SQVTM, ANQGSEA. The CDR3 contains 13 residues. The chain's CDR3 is CSVTMTGEETQYF. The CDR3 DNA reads TGCAGCGTTACGATGACAGGGGAAGAGACCCAGTACTTC.